Given below is one T cell receptor beta chain in context. Its antigen is not yet known. Nothing much larger sits one base from this clone, and base qualities are not available. This entry is derived from a study of cytomegalovirus exposure and HLA in healthy donors (dated by TCRdb to the late 2010s). Some background on the complete study: An earlier analysis of several hundred of the donors reported about 290 Gb of sequence data and more than 90 million unique TCR beta sequences from roughly 180 million T cells. A later genetic analysis used genome-wide SNP genotypes for about 60% of the 666 donors, treating that subset as a discovery cohort. The later analysis used no new phenotypic data to find candidate immune exposures, relying instead on TCR beta sequences and their occurrence across donors. HLA typing covered class I and class II loci at four-digit resolution. In a later analysis, previously published TCR beta repertoires from 670 or so donors were re-analyzed and high-resolution HLA genotyping was added so that TCR occurrence patterns could be studied. An earlier analysis of 450 to 750 of the donors used high-throughput TCR beta sequencing to judge whether each TCR beta V gene segment behaved as functional or pseudogenic. The aim of the study was to test whether cataloging public T cell receptors could identify signatures of past pathogen exposure. Four to six DR-DQ haplotypes were handled as single units for association and clustering, since linkage in the cohort was strong. Across some 400 genotyped donors of the cohort, an average of approximately 240,000 unique TCR beta nucleotide sequences per donor were sequenced, and roughly 17% of those sequences were non-productive. Typing coverage differed by locus: A, B, C, DRB1 and DQB1 were typed in about 629-640 donors, DQA1 in about 500, DPA1 in approximately 600, and DPB1 in just under 490. Every discovery cohort repertoire had been produced on one sequencing platform. Donor age, sex, ethnicity and CMV serostatus were collected together with the repertoire data. To predict cytomegalovirus infection status, the study combined high-throughput TCR immunosequencing, statistical association of individual TCRs with disease status, and machine learning. Besides the first cohort of 666 subjects, a separate validation cohort made up of over a hundred different subjects was used. About 310 gigabases of sequencing data and tens of millions of unique TCR sequences were included in an early release covering 500 to 750 HLA-typed donors. The study profiled the T cell repertoires of under 850 subjects by immunosequencing and related them to cytomegalovirus serostatus. Of the roughly 410 genotyped donors, less than 90% were placed in the genetic ancestry cluster associated with self-reported Caucasian donors.

The method was the immunoSEQ multiplex PCR assay. For the multiplex PCR, a mixture combining 60 forward primers for TCR Vbeta segments and 13 reverse primers for TCR Jbeta segments was used. The CDR3 region of rearranged TCR beta genes was amplified from genomic DNA by a multiplex PCR assay. On the Illumina HiSeq System, the amplified TCR beta libraries were sequenced as 87-base-pair reads. As for the authors' bioinformatics: Across the roughly 600 repertoires, a later analysis counted 80 million or so unique TCR beta chains, 9 million to 14 million of which were shared by at least two donors. A nearest-neighbor algorithm error-corrected the raw reads and collapsed the reads into unique sequences, merging closely related sequences to remove PCR and sequencing errors. V, D and J gene segments were assigned by aligning CDR3 sequences to IMGT reference sequences. For a sequence to be retained, a match of at least six nucleotides to both a V gene segment and a J gene segment was required. Rearrangements were called productive when the CDR3 lacked stop codons and stayed in frame with V and J; all others were non-productive. Following IMGT convention, CDR3 was defined as the stretch from the second conserved V-encoded cysteine up to the conserved J-encoded phenylalanine. The earlier analysis of some 550 of the donors excluded any sequence lacking an unambiguous match to a single V gene segment. An earlier analysis of 587 of the donors classified V segments as functional when productive rearrangements were above 56.7% and as segregating when the standard deviation between donors was above 5%. To diagnose cytomegalovirus status from the catalog of TCR beta chain sequences, a statistical classification framework was built. In a later analysis, V and J genes were assigned by comparing TCR nucleotide sequences against IMGT/GENE-DB human TR gene sequences. In a later analysis, CDR3 sequences and most-parsimonious VDJ recombination scenarios were assigned using the TCRdist pipeline. In a later analysis, each TCR beta chain was defined by its CDR3 amino acid sequence together with its V-gene family, and reads lacking a unique V-gene family were excluded. In a later analysis, 500 to 700 highly shared, low-generation-probability nucleotide sequences were removed to address suspected cross-contamination and a sequencing artifact. In a later analysis, a clonal expansion index was calculated for each public chain from normalized within-repertoire ranks of inferred template counts. Generation probabilities in a later analysis came from a VDJ recombination model fitted to out-of-frame rearrangements, and those results were checked against IGoR. A later analysis scored TCR-TCR, TCR-HLA and TCR-CMV co-occurrence with hypergeometric tests, applying a repertoire-size bias correction to TCR pairs. In a later analysis, false discovery rates were estimated by permuting HLA or CMV assignments 20 times. In a later analysis, co-occurring TCRs were grouped using DBSCAN, and TCRdist sequence similarity was added for clustering within HLA-allele-positive subsets. Repertoires with fewer than 30,000 or more than 120,000 public chains, plus five repertoires with anomalous nucleotide sharing, were excluded from co-occurrence clustering. The table comes from immuneACCESS by way of TCRdb, which keeps in-frame sequences with V and J called. Part of the clones is missing from these tables; in studies checked, under half for an unresolved V gene and the rest for unknown reasons. Clonal size and the V and J genes are those of that table, whereas D and trimming came from the DNA. Across this sample there are some 130,000 clones, with 77% seen only once. In total, the top ten clones hold around 4% of the sample.

The cohort was made up of approximately 670 healthy bone marrow donors. At the time of sampling, all cohort members were nominally healthy, though unrecorded immune exposures were likely present. The donor was CMV seropositive and was included in the group of some 290 seropositive cohort members. A peripheral blood sample was collected from each donor, and TCR beta sequencing was performed on peripheral blood mononuclear cells. The Qiagen DNeasy Blood Extraction Kit was used to extract genomic DNA from the blood cell samples. Trimming leaves V shorter by 1 base and J shorter by 5 bases, with the junction holding 11 bases beyond the gene matches. The CDR3 goes from the cysteine to the phenylalanine over 18 residues. Here the CDR3 DNA is all that survives: 54 bases in frame from base 1. The germline V gene sets CDR1 to LGHNT and CDR2 to FRNRAP. Summary of the overall study and its limitations: Linkage disequilibrium might explain the correlated functional status among segregating V segments, but an unknown experimental factor could not be excluded. In vitro tests confirmed that a few of the cytomegalovirus-associated TCR beta chains recognize cytomegalovirus antigens. In a later analysis, most CMV-associated TCR beta chains were found to appear HLA-restricted, with HLA associations seemingly driven largely by CMV exposure. The classifier was reported to diagnose cytomegalovirus status with high specificity and sensitivity in both the original and validation cohorts. A group of highly shared sequence variants was considered likely to be a technical artifact of the sequencing pipeline. While some public TCRs were present in many individuals, most TCR sequences turned up only very rarely across donors. The only immune exposure information available for the cohort was CMV serostatus. V-gene and J-gene trimming of TCR beta chains was associated with a missense DCLRE1C variant in a later genetic analysis, and the association was replicated in an independent cohort. Some IMGT-functional V segments, including TRBV6-2 and TRBV6-3, could not be distinguished by the 87-base-pair reads and were therefore excluded. In an earlier analysis of under 600 of the donors, most TCR beta V segments were observed in productive rearrangements about 87% or about 30% of the time, broadly matching IMGT annotations. In a later analysis, HLA-associated TCR beta chains were found to be more clonally expanded and to have lower generation probabilities than equally common non-associated chains. A further reported finding was that TCR beta sequences accurately predicted the HLA-A and HLA-B alleles for most subjects in the first cohort. Roughly uniform sequencing depth across donors was assumed in presence/absence analyses, although this assumption may not hold. A later genetic analysis reported fewer N-insertions in productive TCRs among donors in an Asian-associated ancestry cluster than the approximately 670-donor mean. Because HLA typing was unavailable for some donors at each locus, only the typed subset was used in association tests. Because counts were too low, 15 to 20 rarely observed V segments, including chromosome 9 orphons, were excluded from the earlier analysis of several hundred of the donors. This cohort had only TCR beta chains sequenced, and the lack of alpha or paired-chain data limited which features could be detected. Strong co-occurrence of HLA alleles, especially DR and DQ, made assigning TCR associations to individual alleles difficult. The study listed 164 TCR beta chains as associated with cytomegalovirus. The authors suggested that the approach could potentially be extended to other disease states and immunological phenotypes. At a false discovery rate of 0.05, a later analysis linked about 16,000 TCR beta sequences to specific HLA alleles. A later analysis found that TCR association rates varied across HLA loci, with DRB1 alleles showing the most associated TCRs and HLA-C alleles the fewest. In a later analysis, several top co-occurrence clusters were reported to appear linked to parvovirus B19, influenza, CMV and Epstein-Barr virus.

The chain uses TRBV12-5 and TRBJ2-3, and 11 junction bases match TRBD2. The sequence was obtained from a male donor in good health and CMV-seropositive. Input material: PBMCs. The CDR3 protein sequence reads: CASGLGVGSGGVGDTQYF. The DNA sequence reads TGTGCTAGTGGTTTGGGAGTAGGTAGCGGGGGGGTTGGAGATACGCAGTATTTT.